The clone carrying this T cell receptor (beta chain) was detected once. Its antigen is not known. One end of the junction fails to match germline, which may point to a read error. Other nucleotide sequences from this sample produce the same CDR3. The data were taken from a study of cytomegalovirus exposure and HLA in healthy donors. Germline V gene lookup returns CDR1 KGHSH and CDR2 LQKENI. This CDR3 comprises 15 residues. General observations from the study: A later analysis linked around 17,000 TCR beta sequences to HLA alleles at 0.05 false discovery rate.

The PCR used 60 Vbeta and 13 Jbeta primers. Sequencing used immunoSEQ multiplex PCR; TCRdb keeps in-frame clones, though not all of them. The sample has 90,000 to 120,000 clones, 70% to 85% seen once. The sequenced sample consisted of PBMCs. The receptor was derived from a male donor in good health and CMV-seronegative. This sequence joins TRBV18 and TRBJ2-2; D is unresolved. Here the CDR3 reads CASSPELINTGELFF. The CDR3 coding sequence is TGTGCCAGTTCACCGGAACTAATTAACACCGGGGAGCTGTTTTTT.